The TCR beta chain described here comes from a study of blood T cell repertoires in COVID-19 (dated by TCRdb to the early 2020s). Regarding the study in general: Collaborator samples came from the United States, Italy and Spain and covered acute and convalescent phases of COVID-19. The prospective study material was composed of cDNA or gDNA derived from T cells, B-cell-depleted T cells, or PBMCs. Subjects who had been exposed to COVID-19, were actively infected with it, or had recovered from it provided the deeply sampled blood TCRbeta repertoires that made up the dataset. A freely available public database, intended as a resource for researchers studying the immune response to SARS-CoV-2, is where the repertoires were released. The samples were drawn from the first 160 participants of the ongoing ImmuneRACE study and from about 1,200 subjects provided by 6 global collaborators. A de-identified subject ID, COVID-19 status, age in years and sex were almost always included in the sample metadata. HLA class I and class II types, where available, came from metadata supplied by the sample provider rather than from assay-based typing. Study-wide conclusions, independent of this receptor: Clinical and demographic metadata were provided uncurated, with the amount varying by source and participant.

TCRbeta CDR3 regions were amplified from genomic DNA by means of the immunoSEQ Assay, a bias-controlled multiplex PCR. In the source study's methods: Within the assay, amplification of reference gene primers was used to estimate how many nucleated cells each sample contained. To quantify the absolute abundance of each unique TCRbeta CDR3 rearrangement, sequence reads were collapsed and filtered. For each sample, productive Simpson clonality was calculated by taking the square root of Simpson's diversity index across productive rearrangements. The table was pulled from immuneACCESS by TCRdb, which kept in-frame rearrangements only. Such tables lose some clones; where checked, under half of the loss comes from unresolved V genes, and the rest has no known cause. That table supplies the V and J calls and clone size; D and trimming were determined from the DNA. In this sample the table shows 200,000 to 300,000 clones, 75% to 90% of which occur a single time. Of the sample, over 3.5% falls within the top ten clones.

Collaborating institutions collected whole blood in K2EDTA tubes following their own protocols. For TCRbeta analysis, collaborators shipped samples in one of three forms: frozen whole blood, isolated PBMCs, or DNA extracted from either of those sample types. As concerns this clone: Its recognized antigen is unknown. Within one base of it there is no much larger clone, and no base qualities were kept.

Looking up the germline V gene yields CDR1 MNHEY and CDR2 SVGAGI. From cysteine to phenylalanine, the CDR3 is 13 amino acids long. The kept DNA is CDR3 alone, 39 bases in frame from the first base. Trimming removed 5 bases from V and 6 bases from J, leaving 8 bases between the germline ends. This receptor was taken from a middle-aged woman with acute or convalescent COVID-19. Sequenced: peripheral blood. In this chain, TRBV6-5 is recombined with TRBJ2-6; TRBD1 might be the D gene, on 5 matching bases. The CDR3 amino acid sequence is: CASSQGMANVLTF. The nucleotides read TGTGCCAGCAGTCAGGGAATGGCCAACGTCCTGACTTTC.